These 14 T cell receptor beta chains were sequenced from one sample in a study of OX40 agonist ivuxolimab in advanced cancers. Only in-frame clones appear in the TCRdb table, and some are missing; sequencing was by immunoSEQ multiplex PCR. The sample contains about 63,000 clones, approximately 91% of which appear only once. Sequencing used CD4+ or CD8+ T cells sorted from blood, obtained in a trial of the OX40 agonist ivuxolimab. Receptors were obtained from an adult with an advanced solid tumor such as melanoma, head and neck, liver or kidney cancer.

V is TRBV9 and J is TRBJ1-6; D uncertain. Germline CDR1 is SGDLS and CDR2 is YYNGEE. The V end lost 0 bases, the J end lost 13 bases, and 11 bases lay between the germline ends. This CDR3 has 13 amino acids. The CDR3 DNA reads TGTGCCAGCAGCGTAGATCTAGGGTGGCCCCTCCACTTT. It yields the protein CASSVDLGWPLHF.

The V call is TRBV18, the J call TRBJ1-3; D remains unclear. Trimming pared 0 bases from V and 0 bases from J, leaving 6 bases between. Germline values: CDR1 KGHSH, CDR2 LQKENI. This CDR3 is built from 15 residues. The CDR3 DNA is TGTGCCAGCTCACCACCGGTATACTCTGGAAACACCATATATTTT. As protein: CASSPPVYSGNTIYF.

This clone has just one count. This rearrangement joins TRBV6-5 to TRBJ2-7; perhaps TRBD1 as D (5 bases). V shed 4 bases and J shed 1 base, with 14 bases lying between them. From germline, CDR1 is MNHEY and CDR2 SVGAGI. The CDR3 runs 15 residues. The DNA of the CDR3 is TGTGCCAGCAGTTCCCCGGGCAGGGCTTCCTACGAGCAGTACTTC. Translating gives CASSSPGRASYEQYF.

This clone was found once. The chain carries TRBV11-2 and TRBJ2-5; D might be TRBD1 (6 bases). Trimming took 1 base from V and 2 from J, leaving 8 bases between them. Germline loops: CDR1 SGHAT, CDR2 FQNNGV. The CDR3 sequence is 14 residues long. The CDR3 here is CASSLGTEQETQYF. The CDR3 region has the DNA TGTGCCAGCAGCTTAGGGACAGAGCAAGAGACCCAGTACTTC.

The rearrangement uses TRBV30 and TRBJ2-1; D might be TRBD1 (5 bases). CDR1 and CDR2 (germline): GTSNPN, SVGIG (reference sequence). Deletions cut 5 bases from V and 7 bases from J, with 9 bases between. CDR3 size: 11 residues. The CDR3: CAWSQDNEQFF. The CDR3 coding sequence is TGTGCCTGGTCACAGGATAATGAGCAGTTCTTC.

The genes are TRBV6-1 and TRBJ2-7; D remains ambiguous. The CDR3 spans 11 residues. Germline CDR1 reads MNHNS; CDR2 reads SASEGT. Trimming took 9 bases from V and 5 from J, leaving 11 bases between them. In DNA, the CDR3 is TGTGCCAGGAATCAGGCGCACGAGCAGTACTTC. This encodes CARNQAHEQYF.

The table lists this clone with a count of one. The sample holds other DNA sequences that translate to the same CDR3. This chain joins TRBV30 and TRBJ1-1; 8 nucleotides line up with TRBD1. Per germline, CDR1 GTSNPN and CDR2 SVGIG (reference sequence). The V segment lost 3 bases and the J segment 7 bases; nucleotides outside the gene matches: 16. This CDR3 region has 16 residues. CDR3 protein: CAWRSQGAGGVSEAFF. The CDR3 DNA is TGTGCCTGGAGAAGTCAGGGGGCGGGGGGGGTGAGTGAAGCTTTCTTT.

As concerns this clone: Other DNA sequences of this sample code for an identical CDR3. The chain has TRBV7-2 and TRBJ1-2; D may be TRBD1 (6 bases). Germline CDR1 SGHTA, CDR2 FQGNSA. This CDR3 region has 13 residues. V lost 4 bases and J 7 bases, leaving 13 bases between the germline ends. CDR3 sequence (DNA): TGTGCCAGCAGCTCAAGGACAGTCAGTGGCTACACCTTC. As protein: CASSSRTVSGYTF.

V is TRBV11-2 and J is TRBJ2-1; no firm D call. This CDR3 is 14 amino acids long. The germline V gene encodes CDR1 SGHAT and CDR2 FQNNGV. Between the trimmed V and J ends, which lost 7 bases and 0 bases, there was a span of 10 bases. CDR3 DNA sequence: TGTGCCAGCAAGTTGCTGAGCTCCTACAATGAGCAGTTCTTC. It codes for CASKLLSSYNEQFF.

This clone was seen once. The J gene is TRBJ1-1, the V gene TRBV7-9; D is unresolved. Looked up from germline, CDR1 is SEHNR and CDR2 is FQNEAQ (reference sequence). V was trimmed by 6 bases and J by 0 bases, leaving 17 bases between them. This CDR3 region has 16 residues. CDR3 sequence (DNA): TGTGCCAGCAGTCCCTTGGGAGTGGGGTTGAACACTGAAGCTTTCTTT. Residues: CASSPLGVGLNTEAFF. The whole variable domain, remainder taken from reference TRBV7-9 and TRBJ1-1, is DTGVSQNPRHKITKRGQNVTFRCDPISEHNRLYWYRQTLGQGPEFLTYFQNEAQLEKSRLLSDRFSAERPKGSFSTLEIQRTEQGDSAMYLCASSPLGVGLNTEAFFGQGTRLTVV.

The V and J genes are TRBV6-1 and TRBJ1-4; D is ambiguous. The CDR3 contains 14 residues. Trimming cost V 2 bases and J 2 bases, with 6 bases left between them. Germline-derived CDR1 and CDR2 are MNHNS and SASEGT. The CDR3 is CASSEQVTNEKLFF. Written as DNA, the CDR3 is TGTGCCAGCAGTGAACAGGTGACTAATGAAAAACTGTTTTTT.

The rearrangement links TRBV12-1 to TRBJ2-7; the DNA was not used to check the table's D call, TRBD2. TRBV12-1 is a listed pseudogene. The CDR3 length is 16 residues. The CDR3 DNA reads TGTGCCAGCAGCTTCAATACTAGCGGGCCAGTATACGAGCAGTACTTC. Amino acid sequence: CASSFNTSGPVYEQYF.

The CDR3: CATQDGGRGQETQYF. CDR3 sequence (DNA): TGTGCCACCCAGGACGGGGGACGTGGACAAGAGACCCAGTACTTC. The chain is built from TRBV19 and TRBJ2-5; tentative D call: TRBD2 (6 bases). The CDR3 runs 15 residues. Germline V gives CDR1 LNHDA, CDR2 SQIVND (reference sequence). The V end was cut by 10 bases, the J end by 2 bases, with 20 bases between.

Only one count was recorded for this clone. The rearrangement joins TRBV5-4 to TRBJ2-1; 8 positions agree with TRBD1. After removal of 4 bases from V and 7 bases from J, the junction contained 7 bases not matched to a gene. The CDR3 has 14 amino acids. Germline V gives CDR1 SGHNT, CDR2 YYREEE (reference sequence). CDR3 in amino acids: CASSQDRARNEQFF. In DNA, the CDR3 is TGTGCCAGCAGCCAGGACAGGGCCAGGAATGAGCAGTTCTTC.